This T cell receptor beta chain was profiled in a study of technical replicates of blood from a handful of donors. Assay: immunoSEQ multiplex PCR; the TCRdb copy retains only in-frame clones and omits some. The data show 72,000 or so clones, approximately 94% seen once. Trimming shortened V by 3 bases and J by 5 bases, and 10 bases separated the two germline ends. The CDR3 length is 12 residues. CDR1 is GTSNPN, CDR2 SVGIG, per germline (reference sequence). The TCR comes from a human donor in good health. This chain joins TRBV30 and TRBJ1-2; unclear D gene. What was sequenced was T cells isolated from PBMCs. CDR3 sequence reads: CAWRSRAYGYTF. CDR3 coding DNA: TGTGCCTGGAGGTCAAGAGCGTATGGCTACACCTTC. Filled out from reference TRBV30 and TRBJ1-2, the complete variable domain reads SQTIHQWPATLVQPVGSPLSLECTVEGTSNPNLYWYRQAAGRGLQLLFYSVGIGQISSEVPQNLSASRPQDRQFILSSKKLLLSDSGFYLCAWRSRAYGYTFGSGTRLTVV.